This TCR beta chain was sequenced in a study of T cell repertoires in cytomegalovirus infection. Study at large: Public TCR beta signatures provided an indication of both CMV infection and a matching HLA type. Broader study findings: CMV carriers having the relevant HLA were flagged by cumulative public TCR beta family frequency. Across the ex vivo response, the dominant clonotypes were HLA-C-restricted CMV-specific TCR beta clonotypes.

As regards this clonotype: No antigen is known for it.

TCRdb re-called the reads with MiXCR, one entry per CDR3 protein. The sample yields 150,000 to 200,000 distinct CDR3 sequences, under 30% seen once. Sequenced input: PBMCs. This receptor was identified in a human donor in good health (CMV status not recorded). Some clones in this sample may be carry-over from other donors' samples.

The DNA of the CDR3 is TGTGCCAGCAGCCAAGACAGTAGCGGGCGCTACAATGAGCAGTTCTTC. Encoded protein: CASSQDSSGRYNEQFF. The V call is TRBV3-1, the J call TRBJ2-1; 7 positions agree with TRBD2. This CDR3 is built from 16 residues. The V gene end was trimmed by 0 bases and the J gene end by 3 bases; junction bases not matched to a gene: 5. Germline loops: CDR1 LGHDT, CDR2 YNNKEL (reference sequence).